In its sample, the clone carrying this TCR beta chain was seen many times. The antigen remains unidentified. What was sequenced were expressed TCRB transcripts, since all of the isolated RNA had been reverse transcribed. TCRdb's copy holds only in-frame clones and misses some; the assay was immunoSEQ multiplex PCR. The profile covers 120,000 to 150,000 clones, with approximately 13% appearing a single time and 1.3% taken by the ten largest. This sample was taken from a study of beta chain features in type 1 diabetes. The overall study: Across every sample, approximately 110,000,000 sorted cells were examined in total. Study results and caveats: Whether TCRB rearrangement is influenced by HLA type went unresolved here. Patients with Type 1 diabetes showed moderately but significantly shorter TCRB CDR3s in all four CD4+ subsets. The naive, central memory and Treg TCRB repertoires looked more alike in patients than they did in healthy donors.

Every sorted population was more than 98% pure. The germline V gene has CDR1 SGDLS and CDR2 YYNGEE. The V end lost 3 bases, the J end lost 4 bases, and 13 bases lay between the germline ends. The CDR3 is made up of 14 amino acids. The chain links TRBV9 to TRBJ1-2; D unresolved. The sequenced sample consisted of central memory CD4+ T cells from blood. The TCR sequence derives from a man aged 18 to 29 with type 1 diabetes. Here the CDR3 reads CASSDPSGVYGYTF. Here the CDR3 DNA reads TGTGCCAGCAGCGATCCGTCCGGGGTCTATGGCTACACCTTC.